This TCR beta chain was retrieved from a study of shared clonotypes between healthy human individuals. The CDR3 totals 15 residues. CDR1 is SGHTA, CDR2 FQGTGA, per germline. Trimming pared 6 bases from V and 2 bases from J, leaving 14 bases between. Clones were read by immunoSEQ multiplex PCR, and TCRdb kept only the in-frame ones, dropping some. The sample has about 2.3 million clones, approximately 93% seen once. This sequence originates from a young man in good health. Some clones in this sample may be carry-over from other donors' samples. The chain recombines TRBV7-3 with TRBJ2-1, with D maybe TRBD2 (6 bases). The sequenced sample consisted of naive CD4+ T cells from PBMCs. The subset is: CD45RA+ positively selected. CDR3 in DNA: TGTGCCAGCAGTAGTAGCGGTACCCCCTACAATGAGCAGTTCTTC. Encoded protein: CASSSSGTPYNEQFF.